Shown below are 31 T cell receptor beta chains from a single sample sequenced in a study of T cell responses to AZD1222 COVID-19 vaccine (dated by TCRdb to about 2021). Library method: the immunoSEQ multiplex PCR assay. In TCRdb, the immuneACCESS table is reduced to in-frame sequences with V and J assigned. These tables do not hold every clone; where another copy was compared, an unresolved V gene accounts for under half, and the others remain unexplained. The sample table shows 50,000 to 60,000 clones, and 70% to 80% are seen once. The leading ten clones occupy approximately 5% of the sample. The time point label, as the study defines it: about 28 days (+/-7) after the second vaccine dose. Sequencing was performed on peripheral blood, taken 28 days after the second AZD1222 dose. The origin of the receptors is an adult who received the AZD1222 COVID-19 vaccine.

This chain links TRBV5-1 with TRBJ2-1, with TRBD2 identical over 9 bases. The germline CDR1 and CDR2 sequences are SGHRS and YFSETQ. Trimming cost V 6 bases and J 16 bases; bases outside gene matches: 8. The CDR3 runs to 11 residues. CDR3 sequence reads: CASTSGTSTFF. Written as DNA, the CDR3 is TGCGCCAGCACTTCCGGGACTAGCACCTTCTTC.

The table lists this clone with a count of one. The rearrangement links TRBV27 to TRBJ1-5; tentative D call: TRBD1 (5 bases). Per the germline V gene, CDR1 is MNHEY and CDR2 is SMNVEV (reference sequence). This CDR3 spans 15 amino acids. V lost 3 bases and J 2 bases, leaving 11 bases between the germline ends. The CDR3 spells CASSFGQGGNQPQHF. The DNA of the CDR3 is TGTGCCAGCAGTTTCGGCCAGGGTGGCAATCAGCCCCAGCATTTT.

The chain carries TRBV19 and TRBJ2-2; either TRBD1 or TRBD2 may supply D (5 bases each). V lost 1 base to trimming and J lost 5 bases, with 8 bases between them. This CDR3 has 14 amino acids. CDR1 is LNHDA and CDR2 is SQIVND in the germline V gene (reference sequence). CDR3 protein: CASSIGDRTGELFF. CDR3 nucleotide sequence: TGTGCCAGTAGTATAGGGGACCGGACCGGGGAGCTGTTTTTT.

CDR3 in DNA: TGTGCCAGCAGCGACGGGACAGGGCGGGATGAAAAACTGTTTTTT. It translates to CASSDGTGRDEKLFF. This rearrangement joins TRBV3-1 (or the pseudogene TRBV3-2) to TRBJ1-4; 9 positions match TRBD1. The V gene end was trimmed by 5 bases and the J gene end by 6 bases; junction bases not matched to a gene: 7. Germline V CDR1 and CDR2: LGHDT, YNNKEL (reference sequence). The CDR3 is 15 amino acids.

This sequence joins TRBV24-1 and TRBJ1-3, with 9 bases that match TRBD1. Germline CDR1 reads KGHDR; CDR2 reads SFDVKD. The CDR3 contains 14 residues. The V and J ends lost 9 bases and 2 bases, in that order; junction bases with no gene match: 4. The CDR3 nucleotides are TGTGCCACCGCGGGACAGGGTGCTGGAAACACCATATATTTT. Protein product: CATAGQGAGNTIYF.

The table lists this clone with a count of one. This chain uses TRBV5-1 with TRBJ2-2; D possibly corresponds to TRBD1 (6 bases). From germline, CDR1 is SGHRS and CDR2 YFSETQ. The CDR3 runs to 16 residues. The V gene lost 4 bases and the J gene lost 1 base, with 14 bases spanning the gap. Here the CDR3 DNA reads TGCGCCAGCAGCGTCAGGGGCCCTGGGAACACCGGGGAGCTGTTTTTT. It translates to CASSVRGPGNTGELFF. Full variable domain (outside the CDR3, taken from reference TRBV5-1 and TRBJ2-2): KAGVTQTPRYLIKTRGQQVTLSCSPISGHRSVSWYQQTPGQGLQFLFEYFSETQRNKGNFPGRFSGRQFSNSRSEMNVSTLELGDSALYLCASSVRGPGNTGELFFGEGSRLTVL.

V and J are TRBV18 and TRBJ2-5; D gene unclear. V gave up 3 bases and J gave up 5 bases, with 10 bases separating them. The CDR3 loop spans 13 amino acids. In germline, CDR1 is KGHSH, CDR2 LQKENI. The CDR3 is CASSPHPRETQYF. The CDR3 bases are TGTGCCAGCTCACCCCATCCCAGGGAGACCCAGTACTTC.

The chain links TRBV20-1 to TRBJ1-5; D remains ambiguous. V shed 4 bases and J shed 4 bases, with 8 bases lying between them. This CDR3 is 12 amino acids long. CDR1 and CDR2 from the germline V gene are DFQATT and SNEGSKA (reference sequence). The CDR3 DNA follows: TGCAGTGCTACTGACCCGAATCAGCCCCAGCATTTT. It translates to CSATDPNQPQHF.

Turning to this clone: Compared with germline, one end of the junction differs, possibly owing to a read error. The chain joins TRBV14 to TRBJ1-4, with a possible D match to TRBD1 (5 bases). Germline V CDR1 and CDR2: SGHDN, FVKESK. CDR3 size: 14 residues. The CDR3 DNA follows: TGTGCCAGCAGCCGGGACTTTACTAGTGAAAAACTGTTTTTT. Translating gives CASSRDFTSEKLFF.

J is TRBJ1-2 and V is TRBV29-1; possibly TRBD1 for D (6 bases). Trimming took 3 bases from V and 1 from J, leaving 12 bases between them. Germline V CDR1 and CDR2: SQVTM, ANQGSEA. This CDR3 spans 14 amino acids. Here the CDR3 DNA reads TGCAGCGTTGAGGCGGACAGTCTTAACTATGGCTACACCTTC. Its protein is CSVEADSLNYGYTF.

This CDR3 reads CAWSSLAGGPSGELFF. In DNA form, the CDR3 reads TGTGCCTGGAGTAGCCTAGCGGGAGGGCCATCCGGGGAGCTGTTTTTT. V is TRBV30 and J is TRBJ2-2; 12 bases are shared with TRBD2. V was clipped by 2 bases and J by 6 bases; unmatched bases: 7. The CDR3 is 16 residues long. Germline values: CDR1 GTSNPN, CDR2 SVGIG (reference sequence).

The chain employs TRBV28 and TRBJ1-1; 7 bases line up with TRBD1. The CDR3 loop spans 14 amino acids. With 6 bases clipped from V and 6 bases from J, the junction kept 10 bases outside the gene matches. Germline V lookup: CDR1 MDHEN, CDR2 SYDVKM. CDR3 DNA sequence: TGTGCCAGCAGACTCAACAGGGGTAGGTCTGAAGCTTTCTTT. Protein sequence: CASRLNRGRSEAFF.

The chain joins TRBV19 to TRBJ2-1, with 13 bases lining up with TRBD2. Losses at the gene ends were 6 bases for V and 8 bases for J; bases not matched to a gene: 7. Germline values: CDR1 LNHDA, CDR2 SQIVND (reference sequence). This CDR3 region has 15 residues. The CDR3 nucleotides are TGTGCCAGTAGGACACTAGCGGGGGGGCGGGATGAGCAGTTCTTC. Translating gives CASRTLAGGRDEQFF.

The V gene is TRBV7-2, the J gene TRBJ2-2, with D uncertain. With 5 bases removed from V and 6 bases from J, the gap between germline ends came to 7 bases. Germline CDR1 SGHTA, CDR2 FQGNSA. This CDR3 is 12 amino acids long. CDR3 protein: CASSQQPGELFF. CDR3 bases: TGTGCCAGCAGCCAACAACCCGGGGAGCTGTTTTTT.

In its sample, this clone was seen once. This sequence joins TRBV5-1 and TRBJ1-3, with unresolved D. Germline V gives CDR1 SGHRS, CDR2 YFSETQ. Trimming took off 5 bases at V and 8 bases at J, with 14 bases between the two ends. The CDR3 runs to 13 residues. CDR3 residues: CASSSGRPDTIYF. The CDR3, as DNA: TGCGCCAGCAGTTCCGGCCGCCCCGACACCATATATTTT.

The CDR3 bases are TGTGCCAGCAGCCACGACAGGTCTGGAAACACCATATATTTT. This encodes CASSHDRSGNTIYF. This sequence joins TRBV6-5 and TRBJ1-3; the D gene is possibly TRBD1 (6 bases). The ends were cut back, 6 bases at V and 1 base at J, with 10 bases in the middle. The CDR3 spans 14 residues. In germline, CDR1 is MNHEY, CDR2 SVGAGI.

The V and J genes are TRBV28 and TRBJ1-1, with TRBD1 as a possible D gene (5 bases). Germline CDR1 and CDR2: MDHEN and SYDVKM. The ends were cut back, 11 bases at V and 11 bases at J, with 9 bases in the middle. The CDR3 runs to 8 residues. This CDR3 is CAAGGAFF. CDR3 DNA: TGTGCCGCCGGGGGGGCTTTCTTT.

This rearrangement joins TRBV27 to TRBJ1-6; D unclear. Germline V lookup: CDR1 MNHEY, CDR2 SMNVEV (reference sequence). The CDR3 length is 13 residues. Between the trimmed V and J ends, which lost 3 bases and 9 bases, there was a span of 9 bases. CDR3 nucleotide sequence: TGTGCCAGCAGTTTTACGGCGAGTTCACCCCTCCACTTT. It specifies CASSFTASSPLHF.

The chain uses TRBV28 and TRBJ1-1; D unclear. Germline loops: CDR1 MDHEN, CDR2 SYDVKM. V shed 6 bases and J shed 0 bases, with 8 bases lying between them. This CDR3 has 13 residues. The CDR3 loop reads CASSGPLNTEAFF. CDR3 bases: TGTGCCAGCAGCGGTCCGTTGAACACTGAAGCTTTCTTT.

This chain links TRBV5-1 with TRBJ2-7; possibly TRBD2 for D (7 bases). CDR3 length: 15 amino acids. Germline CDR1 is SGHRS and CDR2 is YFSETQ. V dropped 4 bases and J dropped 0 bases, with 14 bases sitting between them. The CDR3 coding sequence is TGCGCCAGCAGCCAACAGGGAGGGGGCTCCTACGAGCAGTACGTC. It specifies CASSQQGGGSYEQYV.

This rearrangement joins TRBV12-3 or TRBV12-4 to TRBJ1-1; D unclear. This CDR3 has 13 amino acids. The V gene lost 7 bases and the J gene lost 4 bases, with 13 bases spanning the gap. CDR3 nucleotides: TGTGCCAGCACCCGGGCAGTAGTCACTGAAGCTTTCTTT. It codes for CASTRAVVTEAFF.

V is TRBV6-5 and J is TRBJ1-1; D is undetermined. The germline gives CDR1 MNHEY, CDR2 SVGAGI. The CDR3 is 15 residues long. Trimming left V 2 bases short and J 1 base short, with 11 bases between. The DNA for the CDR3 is TGTGCCAGCAGTTACCCCGGGCGGGGGAACACTGAAGCTTTCTTT. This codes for CASSYPGRGNTEAFF.

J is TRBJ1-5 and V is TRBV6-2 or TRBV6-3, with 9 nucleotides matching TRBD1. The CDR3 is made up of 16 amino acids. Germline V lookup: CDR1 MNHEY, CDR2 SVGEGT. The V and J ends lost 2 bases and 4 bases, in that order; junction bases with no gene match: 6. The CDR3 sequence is CASSYPTGGENQPQHF. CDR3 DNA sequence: TGTGCCAGCAGTTACCCGACAGGGGGAGAAAATCAGCCCCAGCATTTT.

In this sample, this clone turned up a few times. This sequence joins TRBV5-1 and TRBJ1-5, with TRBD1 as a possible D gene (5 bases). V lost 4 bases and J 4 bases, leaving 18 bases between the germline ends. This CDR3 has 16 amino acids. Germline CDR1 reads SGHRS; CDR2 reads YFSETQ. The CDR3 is CASSLTPWGGNQPQHF. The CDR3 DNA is TGCGCCAGCAGCCTGACGCCGTGGGGCGGGAATCAGCCCCAGCATTTT.

The CDR3 here is CASKPGLAFPEQFF. The CDR3, as DNA: TGTGCCAGTAAGCCGGGACTAGCGTTTCCTGAGCAGTTCTTC. The V call is TRBV6-5, the J call TRBJ2-1, with 10 positions matching TRBD2. V shed 9 bases, J shed 9 bases, and the junction held 11 bases outside the gene matches. The CDR3 runs to 14 residues. Germline V CDR1 and CDR2: MNHEY, SVGAGI.

CDR3 nucleotides: TGTGCCAGCAGCTACTACCCAGGGGTGGGGAACACTGAAGCTTTCTTT. This encodes CASSYYPGVGNTEAFF. The V gene is TRBV7-2, the J gene TRBJ1-1; tentative D call: TRBD1 (6 bases). V shed 4 bases and J shed 1 base, with 16 bases lying between them. The germline gives CDR1 SGHTA, CDR2 FQGNSA. The CDR3 is 16 residues long.

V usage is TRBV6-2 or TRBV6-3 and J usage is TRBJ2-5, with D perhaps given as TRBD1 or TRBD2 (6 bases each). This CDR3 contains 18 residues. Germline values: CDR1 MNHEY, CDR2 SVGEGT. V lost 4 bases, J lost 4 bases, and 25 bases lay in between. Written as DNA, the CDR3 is TGTGCCAGCAGTTCCGGTACCATGGGGGGCGGTTTCGGAGAGACCCAGTACTTC. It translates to CASSSGTMGGGFGETQYF.

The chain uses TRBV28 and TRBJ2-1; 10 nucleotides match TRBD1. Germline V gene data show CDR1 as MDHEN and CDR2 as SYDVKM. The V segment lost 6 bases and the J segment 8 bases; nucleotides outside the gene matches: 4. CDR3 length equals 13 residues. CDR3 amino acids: CASRGTGEDEQFF. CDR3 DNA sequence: TGTGCCAGCAGAGGGACAGGGGAGGATGAGCAGTTCTTC.

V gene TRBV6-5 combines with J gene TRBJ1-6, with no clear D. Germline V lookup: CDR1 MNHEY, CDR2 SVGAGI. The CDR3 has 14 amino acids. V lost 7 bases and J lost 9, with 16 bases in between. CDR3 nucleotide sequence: TGTGCCAGCAATGGGAGAGAGTGGGGTTCACCCCTCCACTTT. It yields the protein CASNGREWGSPLHF.

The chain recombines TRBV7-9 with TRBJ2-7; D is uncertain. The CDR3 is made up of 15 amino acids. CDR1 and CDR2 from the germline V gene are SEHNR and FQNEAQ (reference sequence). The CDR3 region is CASSPGGSFSNEQYV. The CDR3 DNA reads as TGTGCCAGCAGCCCCGGCGGATCCTTCTCCAACGAGCAGTACGTC.

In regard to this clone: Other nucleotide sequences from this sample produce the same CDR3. CDR3 nucleotides: TGTGCCATCAGTGGACAAGGGGATCAGCCCCAGCATTTT. Amino acids: CAISGQGDQPQHF. The chain links TRBV10-3 to TRBJ1-5; possibly TRBD1 for D (5 bases). The CDR3 runs 13 residues. In germline, CDR1 is ENHRY, CDR2 SYGVKD. The V gene lost 4 bases and the J gene lost 5 bases, with 9 bases spanning the gap.